The 17 T cell receptor beta chains reported below all come from one sample, sequenced in a study of blood T cell repertoires in COVID-19. Clones were read by immunoSEQ multiplex PCR, and TCRdb kept only the in-frame ones, dropping some. The table records nearly 300,000 clones, about 90% of them present only once. Sequencing was performed on PBMCs or T cells enriched from blood (not recorded which). These receptors were obtained from a woman aged 50 to 65 who had been exposed to COVID-19.

V gene TRBV4-1 combines with J gene TRBJ2-7; 8 bases are a match to TRBD1. Germline V gives CDR1 MGHRA, CDR2 YSYEKL. The V gene end was trimmed by 4 bases and the J gene end by 3 bases; junction bases not matched to a gene: 8. There are 15 residues in the CDR3. This CDR3 is CASSRPGQALYEQYF. The DNA for the CDR3 is TGCGCCAGCAGCCGGCCGGGACAGGCCCTCTACGAGCAGTACTTC.

This clone has only one observation. This chain links TRBV4-1 with TRBJ2-5, with TRBD1 identical over 7 bases. V was clipped by 4 bases and J by 5 bases; unmatched bases: 4. CDR1 and CDR2 (germline): MGHRA, YSYEKL. CDR3 size: 13 residues. In DNA form, the CDR3 reads TGCGCCAGCAGCCTCCGACAGGGCGAGACCCAGTACTTC. Residues: CASSLRQGETQYF.

Only one count was recorded for this clone. This sequence joins TRBV5-4 and TRBJ1-1, with D tentatively TRBD1 (6 bases). The CDR3 extends over 16 amino acids. V lost 1 base, J lost 0 bases, and 13 bases lay in between. CDR1 is SGHNT and CDR2 is YYREEE in the germline V gene (reference sequence). In DNA form, the CDR3 reads TGTGCCAGCAGCTTGAACCCGGACAGTTTGAACACTGAAGCTTTCTTT. Its protein is CASSLNPDSLNTEAFF.

This clone was detected only once. This sequence joins TRBV19 and TRBJ2-7; 9 bases are a match to TRBD1. Germline trimming cut 6 bases from V and 2 bases from J; bases unmatched to any gene: 5. Germline V lookup: CDR1 LNHDA, CDR2 SQIVND (reference sequence). The CDR3 extends over 14 amino acids. For the CDR3, the DNA is TGTGCCAGTAGCGGGACAGGGATAACCTACGAGCAGTACTTC. This sequence encodes CASSGTGITYEQYF.

The chain carries TRBV30 and TRBJ2-1, with 7 bases aligning to TRBD2. The length of the CDR3 is 15 residues. In germline, CDR1 is GTSNPN, CDR2 SVGIG (reference sequence). The junction had 13 bases not matched to a gene; V was cut back by 4 bases and J by 7 bases. The CDR3 here is CAWIPRTSMSNEQFF. For the CDR3, the DNA is TGTGCCTGGATCCCCCGGACTAGTATGTCAAATGAGCAGTTCTTC.

The chain is built from TRBV2 and TRBJ1-5; maybe TRBD1 (5 bases). Germline CDR1 and CDR2: SNHLY and FYNNEI. This CDR3 contains 16 residues. Trimming removed 2 bases at V and 3 bases at J, with 14 bases between. Here the CDR3 reads CASSERGGANNQPQHF. The CDR3 DNA reads TGTGCCAGCAGTGAACGGGGAGGGGCCAACAATCAGCCCCAGCATTTT.

The chain uses TRBV7-8 and TRBJ2-7; the match to TRBD1 covers 8 bases. Per germline, CDR1 SGHVS and CDR2 FQNEAQ. J was trimmed by 5 bases and V by 4 bases; bases with no gene match: 10. This CDR3 has 15 residues. The CDR3 DNA is TGTGCCAGCAGCTCCCAGGGGGCCTATCCTGACGAGCAGTACTTC. Translated: CASSSQGAYPDEQYF.

This rearrangement joins TRBV19 to TRBJ2-3; 16 bases are shared with TRBD2. The germline V gene encodes CDR1 LNHDA and CDR2 SQIVND (reference sequence). Germline trimming cut 4 bases from V and 0 bases from J; bases unmatched to any gene: 4. The CDR3 consists of 18 residues. The CDR3 sequence is CASSKEGLAGGSTDTQYF. The DNA for the CDR3 is TGTGCCAGTAGTAAGGAGGGACTAGCGGGGGGGAGCACAGATACGCAGTATTTT.

This sequence joins TRBV29-1 and TRBJ1-1, with D hard to call. V was cut by 0 bases and J by 5 bases, with 7 bases left in between. The CDR3 totals 12 residues. Germline lookup yields CDR1 SQVTM and CDR2 ANQGSEA. CDR3 DNA: TGCAGCGTTGAAGATGCGGGGACTGAAGCTTTCTTT. Protein product: CSVEDAGTEAFF.

The chain has TRBV5-6 and TRBJ2-1, with 8 bases lining up with TRBD2. J lost 3 bases, V lost 2 bases, and 4 bases had no gene match. The CDR3 runs to 15 residues. Looked up from germline, CDR1 is SGHDT and CDR2 is YYEEEE. CDR3: CASSLSGGYYNEQFF. The CDR3 DNA sequence: TGTGCCAGCAGCTTAAGCGGGGGCTACTACAATGAGCAGTTCTTC. Full variable domain (remainder filled in from reference TRBV5-6 and TRBJ2-1): DAGVTQSPTHLIKTRGQQVTLRCSPKSGHDTVSWYQQALGQGPQFIFQYYEEEERQRGNFPDRFSGHQFPNYSSELNVNALLLGDSALYLCASSLSGGYYNEQFFGPGTRLTVL.

The chain carries TRBV7-8 and TRBJ2-7; the match to TRBD2 covers 9 bases. V lost 3 bases and J lost 6; bases outside the gene matches: 9. The CDR3 has 15 residues. Germline V gene data show CDR1 as SGHVS and CDR2 as FQNEAQ. In DNA form, the CDR3 reads TGTGCCAGCAGCTTTATCACTAGCGGGCTTTCCGAGCAGTACTTC. As protein: CASSFITSGLSEQYF.

About this clone: Other nucleotide sequences in the sample specify the same CDR3. In DNA, the CDR3 is TGTGCCAGCAGTTACTTACAGGGGAACACTGAAGCTTTCTTT. Its protein is CASSYLQGNTEAFF. The chain links TRBV6-5 to TRBJ1-1, with a tentative D call TRBD1 (6 bases). Trimming stripped 1 base from V and 1 base from J, with 7 bases between. Germline V gene sequence: CDR1 MNHEY, CDR2 SVGAGI. The CDR3 runs to 14 residues.

V and J are TRBV5-4 and TRBJ1-4; D is possibly TRBD1 (5 bases). The length of the CDR3 is 16 residues. V lost 4 bases, J lost 6 bases, and 19 bases lay in between. Germline assignment: CDR1 SGHNT and CDR2 YYREEE (reference sequence). CDR3 sequence: CASSEIGEGQDEKLFF. CDR3 nucleotides: TGTGCCAGCAGCGAGATTGGGGAGGGGCAGGATGAAAAACTGTTTTTT.

This sequence joins TRBV3-1 (or the pseudogene TRBV3-2) and TRBJ1-3; D remains ambiguous. Germline V CDR1 and CDR2: LGHDT, YNNKEL (reference sequence). The germline V and J ends were trimmed by 3 bases and 0 bases, with 9 bases remaining between them. The CDR3 is 15 residues long. DNA of the CDR3: TGTGCCAGCAGCCAGGCTCCAGTCTCTGGAAACACCATATATTTT. It codes for CASSQAPVSGNTIYF.

This chain connects TRBV5-1 to TRBJ2-5; D is perhaps TRBD1 (6 bases). The CDR3 has 14 amino acids. Germline V gene data show CDR1 as SGHRS and CDR2 as YFSETQ. V was trimmed by 8 bases and J by 3 bases, leaving 17 bases between them. The CDR3 DNA is TGCGCCAGTCGGATAACGGGACAAAAAGAGACCCAGTACTTC. The encoded protein is CASRITGQKETQYF.

A few counts support this clone. V gene TRBV10-3 combines with J gene TRBJ2-1; the match to TRBD1 covers 10 bases. Germline V gene data show CDR1 as ENHRY and CDR2 as SYGVKD. The V gene end was trimmed by 1 base and the J gene end by 9 bases; junction bases not matched to a gene: 6. The CDR3 is 15 residues long. Written as DNA, the CDR3 is TGTGCCATCAGTGAGTTTGGACAGGGGGTTCCTGAGCAGTTCTTC. Its translation: CAISEFGQGVPEQFF.

This clone showed up just a few times. The chain has TRBV30 and TRBJ1-1, with D perhaps matching TRBD1 (6 bases). Trimming stripped 3 bases from V and 6 bases from J, with 20 bases between. In germline, CDR1 is GTSNPN, CDR2 SVGIG (reference sequence). This CDR3 region has 15 residues. DNA of the CDR3: TGTGCCTGGAGCATCGGGACCAAGGGGGTCGCTGAAGCTTTCTTT. Translating gives CAWSIGTKGVAEAFF.